A selection of T cell receptor beta chains follows, all from one sample in a study of CD4 and CD8 cells across lung adenocarcinoma regions. TCRdb reprocessed the PCR reads with MiXCR, giving one entry per CDR3 protein. The sample lists several thousand distinct CDR3 sequences; approximately 46% were seen once. The sample comprised CD4+ T cells from the margin of a lung tumor. The receptors derive from a male donor with lung adenocarcinoma. The CD4 and CD8 labels of this study may be unreliable. The CDR3 runs from the conserved cysteine through the conserved F or W. Fields, in order: V gene, clone size, J gene, D gene, CDR3 protein, CDR3 DNA. D genes are given only for firm matches. Clone size is not always given. Where it is, it says once, few, many or a class for expanded clones.

v_call: TRBV27
clone_size: large
j_call: TRBJ2-1
d_call: TRBD2
cdr3_aa: CASSTGLARSGRYNEQFF
cdr3_nt: TGTGCCAGCAGTACGGGACTAGCCAGATCAGGACGCTACAATGAGCAGTTCTTC

v_call: TRBV6-1
clone_size: many
j_call: TRBJ1-5
d_call: -
cdr3_aa: CASRKDKEGQPQHF
cdr3_nt: TGTGCCAGCAGAAAGGACAAAGAGGGGCAGCCCCAGCATTTT

v_call: TRBV6-4
clone_size: many
j_call: TRBJ2-1
d_call: TRBD2
cdr3_aa: CASSDSTSGGANEQFF
cdr3_nt: TGTGCCAGCAGTGACTCGACTAGCGGGGGGGCCAATGAGCAGTTCTTC

v_call: TRBV27
clone_size: -
j_call: TRBJ2-3
d_call: -
cdr3_aa: CASSVGPGGLGPDTQYF
cdr3_nt: TGTGCCAGCAGTGTCGGGCCTGGGGGCCTTGGCCCAGATACCCAGTATTTC

v_call: TRBV10-1
clone_size: -
j_call: TRBJ2-7
d_call: TRBD1
cdr3_aa: CARSEEQGAKNTQYF
cdr3_nt: TGCGCCCGCAGCGAGGAGCAGGGGGCTAAGAATACGCAGTACTTC

v_call: TRBV7-2
clone_size: many
j_call: TRBJ2-3
d_call: -
cdr3_aa: CASSTQEDTQYF
cdr3_nt: TGTGCCAGCAGCACCCAGGAGGATACGCAGTATTTT

v_call: TRBV6-5
clone_size: many
j_call: TRBJ1-6
d_call: -
cdr3_aa: CASSYSQNSPLHF
cdr3_nt: TGTGCCAGCAGTTACTCCCAAAATTCACCCCTCCACTTT

v_call: TRBV12-3/TRBV12-4
clone_size: few
j_call: TRBJ2-3
d_call: -
cdr3_aa: CASSLSPWRNTQYF
cdr3_nt: TGTGCCAGCAGTTTATCCCCTTGGAGGAATACGCAGTATTTT

v_call: TRBV11-1
clone_size: -
j_call: TRBJ2-1
d_call: -
cdr3_aa: CASSSTSRIPYNEQFF
cdr3_nt: TGTGCCAGCAGCTCCACATCGCGAATTCCCTACAATGAGCAGTTCTTC

v_call: TRBV27
clone_size: -
j_call: TRBJ2-5
d_call: -
cdr3_aa: CASSRERGKETQYF
cdr3_nt: TGTGCCAGCAGCAGGGAGAGGGGCAAAGAGACCCAGTACTTC

v_call: TRBV6-1
clone_size: -
j_call: TRBJ2-5
d_call: TRBD2
cdr3_aa: CASRRTSGGQETQYF
cdr3_nt: TGTGCCAGCAGACGTACTAGCGGGGGCCAAGAGACCCAGTACTTC

v_call: TRBV27
clone_size: -
j_call: TRBJ2-3
d_call: -
cdr3_aa: CASTDTDTQYF
cdr3_nt: TGTGCCAGCACCGATACAGATACGCAGTATTTT

v_call: TRBV6-1
clone_size: many
j_call: TRBJ2-7
d_call: TRBD2
cdr3_aa: CASSELSGGSHEQYF
cdr3_nt: TGTGCCAGCAGTGAATTGAGCGGGGGTTCCCACGAGCAGTACTTC

v_call: TRBV6-1
clone_size: many
j_call: TRBJ1-2
d_call: -
cdr3_aa: CASSRPGVNYGYTF
cdr3_nt: TGTGCCAGCAGTCGCCCAGGGGTAAACTATGGCTACACCTTC

v_call: TRBV10-1
clone_size: -
j_call: TRBJ2-5
d_call: -
cdr3_aa: CASSESRGMETQYF
cdr3_nt: TGCGCCAGCAGTGAGTCGAGGGGTATGGAGACCCAGTACTTC

v_call: TRBV3-1
clone_size: -
j_call: TRBJ1-1
d_call: -
cdr3_aa: CASSPRSPNTEAFF
cdr3_nt: TGTGCCAGCAGCCCCCGAAGCCCGAACACTGAAGCTTTCTTT

v_call: TRBV20-1
clone_size: few
j_call: TRBJ2-1
d_call: TRBD2
cdr3_aa: CSARDWRLAVSYNEQFF
cdr3_nt: TGCAGTGCTAGAGATTGGAGACTAGCGGTCTCCTACAATGAGCAGTTCTTC

v_call: TRBV25-1
clone_size: medium-sized
j_call: TRBJ2-5
d_call: -
cdr3_aa: CASSFAETQYF
cdr3_nt: TGTGCCAGCAGTTTCGCCGAGACCCAGTACTTC

v_call: TRBV10-1
clone_size: -
j_call: TRBJ2-5
d_call: -
cdr3_aa: CASSESSGQAQETQYF
cdr3_nt: TGCGCCAGCAGTGAGTCTTCCGGACAAGCTCAAGAGACCCAGTACTTC

v_call: TRBV3-1
clone_size: many
j_call: TRBJ2-3
d_call: TRBD2
cdr3_aa: CASSQDVGLAATDTQYF
cdr3_nt: TGTGCCAGCAGCCAAGACGTCGGACTAGCGGCGACAGATACGCAGTATTTT

v_call: TRBV7-2
clone_size: -
j_call: TRBJ1-2
d_call: TRBD1
cdr3_aa: CASSTGQGAYNGYTF
cdr3_nt: TGTGCCAGCAGCACCGGACAGGGGGCTTATAATGGCTACACCTTC

v_call: TRBV7-2
clone_size: medium-sized
j_call: TRBJ2-1
d_call: TRBD2
cdr3_aa: CASSQSWLAGVLNNEQFF
cdr3_nt: TGTGCCAGCAGCCAAAGCTGGCTAGCGGGAGTCCTGAACAATGAGCAGTTCTTC

v_call: TRBV6-5
clone_size: -
j_call: TRBJ2-3
d_call: TRBD2
cdr3_aa: CASSYSGLARERSKVADTQYF
cdr3_nt: TGTGCCAGCAGTTACTCGGGACTAGCGCGGGAGAGGAGCAAAGTGGCAGATACGCAGTATTTT

v_call: TRBV11-2
clone_size: -
j_call: TRBJ2-1
d_call: TRBD2
cdr3_aa: CASSTGLANEQFF
cdr3_nt: TGTGCCAGCAGCACGGGACTAGCGAATGAGCAGTTCTTC

v_call: TRBV6-1
clone_size: -
j_call: TRBJ2-1
d_call: -
cdr3_aa: CASRPSRDNEQFF
cdr3_nt: TGTGCCAGCAGACCTAGTAGGGACAATGAGCAGTTCTTC

v_call: TRBV6-1
clone_size: -
j_call: TRBJ1-1
d_call: -
cdr3_aa: CASRTGTLNTEAFF
cdr3_nt: TGTGCCAGCAGAACCGGGACATTGAACACTGAAGCTTTCTTT

v_call: TRBV10-2
clone_size: -
j_call: TRBJ2-7
d_call: -
cdr3_aa: CASSEMSTVSYEQYF
cdr3_nt: TGCGCCAGCAGTGAGATGTCGACGGTCTCCTACGAGCAGTACTTC

v_call: TRBV11-1
clone_size: once
j_call: TRBJ2-5
d_call: TRBD2
cdr3_aa: CASSYLLAGEETQYF
cdr3_nt: TGTGCCAGCAGCTACCTCCTAGCGGGAGAAGAGACCCAGTACTTC

v_call: TRBV7-2
clone_size: -
j_call: TRBJ2-1
d_call: TRBD2
cdr3_aa: CASSLTGTSVLVGNEQFF
cdr3_nt: TGTGCCAGCAGCTTAACCGGGACTAGCGTTTTGGTGGGGAATGAGCAGTTCTTC